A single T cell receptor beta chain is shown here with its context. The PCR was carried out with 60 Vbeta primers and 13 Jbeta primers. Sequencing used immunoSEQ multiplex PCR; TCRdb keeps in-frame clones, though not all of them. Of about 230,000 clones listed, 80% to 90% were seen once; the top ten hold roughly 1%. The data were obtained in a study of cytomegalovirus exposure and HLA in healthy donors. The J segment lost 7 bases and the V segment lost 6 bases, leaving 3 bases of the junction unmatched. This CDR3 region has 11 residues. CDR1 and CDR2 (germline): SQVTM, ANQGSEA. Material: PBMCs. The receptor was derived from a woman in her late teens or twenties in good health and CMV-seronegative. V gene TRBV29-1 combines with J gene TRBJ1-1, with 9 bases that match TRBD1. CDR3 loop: CSVGTGNEAFF. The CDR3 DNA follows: TGCAGCGTGGGGACAGGGAATGAAGCTTTCTTT.